The 30 T cell receptor beta chains listed next were all sequenced from one sample in a study of PD-L1 blockade in urothelial cancer. Time point denoted: pretreatment peripheral blood. Profiling relied on immunoSEQ multiplex PCR, and the TCRdb table lists in-frame clones only, not all of them. In the table there are tens of thousands of clones, roughly 76% of which are singletons. Sequencing was performed on PBMCs, taken around atezolizumab (anti-PD-L1) treatment. Receptor source: a man in his 70s with urothelial cancer.

This sequence joins TRBV15 and TRBJ2-3, with 10 bases identical to TRBD2. V lost 5 bases, J lost 0 bases, and 5 bases stayed unmatched. Germline V CDR1 and CDR2: LNHNV, YYDKDF (reference sequence). The CDR3 sequence is 16 residues long. CDR3 region: CATSRSSGRSTDTQYF. The CDR3 DNA reads TGTGCCACCAGCCGTTCTAGCGGGAGAAGCACAGATACGCAGTATTTT. The full variable domain, rest sourced from reference TRBV15 and TRBJ2-3, is DAMVIQNPRYQVTQFGKPVTLSCSQTLNHNVMYWYQQKSSQAPKLLFHYYDKDFNNEADTPDNFQSRRPNTSFCFLDIRSPGLGDTAMYLCATSRSSGRSTDTQYFGPGTRLTVL.

The chain uses TRBV19 and TRBJ2-5; 9 bases line up with TRBD1. This CDR3 region has 16 residues. Germline-derived CDR1 and CDR2 are LNHDA and SQIVND (reference sequence). Germline trimming cut 4 bases from V and 5 bases from J; bases unmatched to any gene: 11. The CDR3 nucleotides read TGTGCCAGTAGTACCTACTCGACAGGGGGTACGGAGACCCAGTACTTC. This sequence encodes CASSTYSTGGTETQYF.

V usage is TRBV14 and J usage is TRBJ1-2; D call uncertain. The CDR3 runs 15 residues. With 4 bases removed from V and 0 bases from J, the gap between germline ends came to 12 bases. Germline V gene data show CDR1 as SGHDN and CDR2 as FVKESK. Written as DNA, the CDR3 is TGTGCCAGCAGCCTTACAGATTACCCTAACTATGGCTACACCTTC. As protein: CASSLTDYPNYGYTF.

This clone was found once. The chain carries TRBV25-1 and TRBJ2-3; 7 bases map to TRBD2. J gave up 1 base and V 4 bases, and 5 bases lay outside the gene matches. Germline loops: CDR1 MGHDK, CDR2 SYGVNS. The CDR3 is 15 residues long. CDR3 DNA: TGTGCCAGCAGTGTTGGGGGGGTCGGCACAGATACGCAGTATTTT. Translated: CASSVGGVGTDTQYF.

The chain recombines TRBV5-4 with TRBJ2-7; D may be TRBD2 (5 bases). Germline V CDR1 and CDR2: SGHNT, YYREEE (reference sequence). With 6 bases removed from V and 0 bases from J, the gap between germline ends came to 19 bases. CDR3 size: 16 residues. CDR3 sequence reads: CASTPGGGRSSYEQYF. As DNA, the CDR3 is TGTGCCAGCACCCCAGGTGGTGGGAGAAGCTCCTACGAGCAGTACTTC. The variable domain in full, completed from reference TRBV5-4 and TRBJ2-7, reads ETGVTQSPTHLIKTRGQQVTLRCSSQSGHNTVSWYQQALGQGPQFIFQYYREEENGRGNFPPRFSGLQFPNYSSELNVNALELDDSALYLCASTPGGGRSSYEQYFGPGTRLTVT.

The chain employs TRBV6-6 and TRBJ2-1; D is perhaps TRBD2 (5 bases). In germline, CDR1 is MNHNY, CDR2 SVGAGI (reference sequence). The CDR3 sequence is 15 residues long. With 0 bases removed from V and 3 bases from J, the gap between germline ends came to 9 bases. CDR3: CASSYSDDYYNEQFF. CDR3 in DNA: TGTGCCAGCAGTTACTCCGATGACTACTACAATGAGCAGTTCTTC.

This clone was counted a single time. The chain is built from TRBV5-6 and TRBJ2-1, with D uncertain. The CDR3 is 15 residues long. V dropped 4 bases and J dropped 0 bases, with 11 bases sitting between them. Germline V gene data show CDR1 as SGHDT and CDR2 as YYEEEE. The CDR3 protein is CASSQTVSSYNEQFF. For the CDR3, the DNA is TGTGCCAGCAGCCAAACCGTGAGCTCCTACAATGAGCAGTTCTTC.

This clone has a single count. The V gene is TRBV27, the J gene TRBJ1-3, with 8 nucleotides matching TRBD1. CDR3 length: 17 amino acids. Trimming cost V 5 bases and J 0 bases; bases outside gene matches: 9. Per germline, CDR1 MNHEY and CDR2 SMNVEV (reference sequence). The CDR3 spells CASSLIRGLNSGNTIYF. For the CDR3, the DNA is TGTGCCAGCAGTCTGATCAGGGGGCTCAACTCTGGAAACACCATATATTTT.

The chain uses TRBV5-4 and TRBJ2-3; 7 positions match TRBD2. This CDR3 has 16 residues. V shed 3 bases and J 0 bases; nucleotides not matched to a gene: 7. Germline V gene sequence: CDR1 SGHNT, CDR2 YYREEE (reference sequence). CDR3 sequence (DNA): TGTGCCAGCAGCTACCTAGCGGCCTCTAGCACAGATACGCAGTATTTT. Translating gives CASSYLAASSTDTQYF.

This sequence joins TRBV9 and TRBJ1-1; 9 bases match TRBD1. Trimming cost V 2 bases and J 4 bases; bases outside gene matches: 3. There are 14 residues in the CDR3. Germline lookup yields CDR1 SGDLS and CDR2 YYNGEE. In DNA, the CDR3 is TGTGCCAGCAGCGTCCAGACAGGGGGCACTGAAGCTTTCTTT. This gives the protein CASSVQTGGTEAFF.

This clone came up a few times. The J gene is TRBJ1-1, the V gene TRBV5-1; possible D gene TRBD1, 6 bases. V was trimmed by 0 bases and J by 8 bases, leaving 14 bases between them. Looked up from germline, CDR1 is SGHRS and CDR2 is YFSETQ. The CDR3 spans 14 residues. CDR3 DNA: TGCGCCAGCAGCTTGGAGGCGACAGGAGGAGAAGCTTTCTTT. It encodes CASSLEATGGEAFF. Variable domain in full (rest from reference TRBV5-1 and TRBJ1-1): KAGVTQTPRYLIKTRGQQVTLSCSPISGHRSVSWYQQTPGQGLQFLFEYFSETQRNKGNFPGRFSGRQFSNSRSEMNVSTLELGDSALYLCASSLEATGGEAFFGQGTRLTVV.

This clone was counted a single time. The rearrangement uses TRBV5-1 and TRBJ1-2; the D gene is possibly TRBD1 (6 bases). The CDR3 loop spans 16 amino acids. The V end lost 1 base, the J end lost 5 bases, and 18 bases lay between the germline ends. Germline V CDR1 and CDR2: SGHRS, YFSETQ. This chain's CDR3 is CASSLTTGSIEYGYTF. The CDR3 DNA follows: TGCGCCAGCAGCTTGACCACAGGGTCCATCGAGTATGGCTACACCTTC.

J is TRBJ2-5 and V is TRBV11-3, with D perhaps matching TRBD2 (5 bases). Trimming shortened V by 4 bases and J by 3 bases, and 15 bases separated the two germline ends. Germline lookup yields CDR1 SGHNT and CDR2 YENEEA. CDR3 length equals 15 residues. In DNA, the CDR3 is TGTGCCAGCAGCTCGCGGGCCTCCCGAGAAGAGACCCAGTACTTC. Encoded protein: CASSSRASREETQYF.

The genes are TRBV7-6 and TRBJ2-2; 13 bases are a match to TRBD2. J lost 3 bases, V lost 5 bases, and 6 bases had no gene match. CDR3 length: 17 residues. The germline gives CDR1 SGHVS, CDR2 FNYEAQ. CDR3 region: CASSNGLAGVHTGELFF. DNA for the CDR3: TGTGCCAGCAGCAACGGACTAGCGGGAGTCCACACCGGGGAGCTGTTTTTT.

The genes are TRBV5-1 and TRBJ2-2; perhaps TRBD1 as D (7 bases). Germline values: CDR1 SGHRS, CDR2 YFSETQ. This CDR3 has 17 amino acids. Deletions cut 4 bases from V and 0 bases from J, with 16 bases between. This chain's CDR3 is CASSRRGGGTNTGELFF. The CDR3 nucleotides read TGCGCCAGCAGCCGGAGAGGGGGCGGGACGAACACCGGGGAGCTGTTTTTT.

CDR3 loop: CASSYLFETGGANTGELFF. The DNA of the CDR3 is TGTGCCAGCAGCTACCTTTTTGAGACAGGGGGCGCGAACACCGGGGAGCTGTTTTTT. The chain couples TRBV5-6 to TRBJ2-2; 10 nucleotides line up with TRBD1. The CDR3 is 19 amino acids. Germline CDR1 is SGHDT and CDR2 is YYEEEE. V was pared by 3 bases and J by 0 bases, with 11 bases of the junction left unmatched.

This chain links TRBV30 with TRBJ2-3, with D possibly matching TRBD2 (6 bases). V gave up 1 base and J gave up 5 bases, with 7 bases separating them. Germline CDR1 is GTSNPN and CDR2 is SVGIG (reference sequence). The CDR3 is made up of 12 amino acids. The CDR3 sequence is CAWSDGGDTQYF. CDR3 DNA: TGTGCCTGGAGTGACGGGGGAGATACGCAGTATTTT.

The genes are TRBV11-3 and TRBJ2-2, with a tentative D call TRBD1 (5 bases). Trimming removed 4 bases from V and 0 bases from J, with 12 bases in between. CDR3 size: 16 residues. Germline lookup yields CDR1 SGHNT and CDR2 YENEEA. The chain's CDR3 is CASSSKTDPNTGELFF. CDR3 bases: TGTGCCAGCAGCTCCAAGACAGATCCGAACACCGGGGAGCTGTTTTTT.

The chain combines TRBV5-1 with TRBJ1-2; no clear D gene. Trimming pared 2 bases from V and 1 base from J, leaving 9 bases between. The germline gives CDR1 SGHRS, CDR2 YFSETQ. CDR3 length: 14 residues. CDR3 residues: CASSLTGNNYGYTF. In DNA, the CDR3 is TGCGCCAGCAGCTTAACGGGTAATAACTATGGCTACACCTTC.

This clone was recorded at least ten times. The chain is built from TRBV6-5 and TRBJ2-5, with 11 nucleotides matching TRBD2. CDR3 length equals 14 residues. Germline V gives CDR1 MNHEY, CDR2 SVGAGI. V lost 5 bases, J lost 7 bases, and 6 bases stayed unmatched. The CDR3 coding sequence is TGTGCCAGCAGTGCGACTAGCGGGGTTGGGACCCAGTACTTC. Translated, it gives CASSATSGVGTQYF.

About this clone itself: The junction departs from the called germline gene at one end, perhaps through a read error. The rearrangement uses TRBV19 and TRBJ2-2; D ambiguous. The CDR3 totals 12 residues. Germline loops: CDR1 LNHDA, CDR2 SQIVND (reference sequence). CDR3 residues: CASSINTGELFF. The CDR3 DNA sequence: TGTGCCAGTAGTATTAACACGGGGGAGCTGTTTTTT. The whole variable domain, filled in from reference TRBV19 and TRBJ2-2, reads DGGITQSPKYLFRKEGQNVTLSCEQNLNHDAMYWYRQDPGQGLRLIYYSQIVNDFQKGDIAEGYSVSREKKESFPLTVTSAQKNPTAFYLCASSINTGELFFGEGSRLTVL.

The chain is built from TRBV9 and TRBJ1-2; D unresolved. Between the trimmed V and J ends, which lost 0 bases and 8 bases, there was a span of 17 bases. CDR1 SGDLS and CDR2 YYNGEE come from the germline V gene. CDR3 length equals 15 residues. The CDR3 spells CASSVASEGRWGYTF. CDR3 coding DNA: TGTGCCAGCAGCGTAGCTTCTGAGGGAAGGTGGGGCTACACCTTC. The full variable domain, its missing parts supplied by reference TRBV9 and TRBJ1-2, is DSGVTQTPKHLITATGQRVTLRCSPRSGDLSVYWYQQSLDQGLQFLIQYYNGEERAKGNILERFSAQQFPDLHSELNLSSLELGDSALYFCASSVASEGRWGYTFGSGTRLTVV.

The chain couples TRBV5-5 to TRBJ2-7; possibly TRBD1 for D (6 bases). CDR1 is SGHKS and CDR2 is YYEKEE in the germline V gene (reference sequence). The CDR3 extends over 14 amino acids. Between the trimmed V and J ends, which lost 1 base and 5 bases, there was a span of 13 bases. The CDR3: CASSLNRADDEQYF. CDR3 coding DNA: TGTGCCAGCAGCTTGAACAGGGCAGACGACGAGCAGTACTTC.

The chain recombines TRBV7-2 with TRBJ2-5; D might be TRBD1 (6 bases). Trimming shortened V by 1 base and J by 2 bases, and 11 bases separated the two germline ends. CDR3 size: 15 residues. Germline assignment: CDR1 SGHTA and CDR2 FQGNSA. The CDR3 is CASSLGSGVQETQYF. The CDR3 DNA reads TGTGCCAGCAGCTTAGGGTCAGGGGTACAAGAGACCCAGTACTTC.

The J gene is TRBJ1-5, the V gene TRBV6-5; TRBD1 matches at 7 bases. Germline loops: CDR1 MNHEY, CDR2 SVGAGI. V gave up 2 bases and J gave up 2 bases; unmatched junction bases: 3. There are 15 residues in the CDR3. In DNA form, the CDR3 reads TGTGCCAGCAGTTACGGAACAGGGGGCAATCAGCCCCAGCATTTT. It encodes CASSYGTGGNQPQHF.

This clone turned up a few times. The rearrangement joins TRBV4-3 to TRBJ2-1; D possibly corresponds to TRBD1 (5 bases). Germline-derived CDR1 and CDR2 are LGHNA and YSLEER. The CDR3 loop spans 14 amino acids. Trimming removed 0 bases from V and 8 bases from J, with 11 bases in between. This CDR3 reads CASSQDGKGDEQFF. CDR3 nucleotides: TGCGCCAGCAGCCAAGATGGGAAAGGGGATGAGCAGTTCTTC.

This chain joins TRBV5-1 and TRBJ2-7; TRBD1 matches 12 bases. Germline CDR1 SGHRS, CDR2 YFSETQ. The CDR3 runs to 16 residues. The V gene end was trimmed by 3 bases and the J gene end by 2 bases; junction bases not matched to a gene: 6. CDR3 in amino acids: CASSSGTGGEPYEQYF. In DNA, the CDR3 is TGCGCCAGCAGCTCCGGGACAGGGGGCGAACCCTACGAGCAGTACTTC.

The CDR3 here is CASSEYNEQFF. The CDR3 nucleotides read TGTGCCAGCAGTGAGTATAATGAGCAGTTCTTC. The V gene is TRBV2, the J gene TRBJ2-1; unclear D gene. The V end lost 3 bases, the J end lost 7 bases, and 4 bases lay between the germline ends. From germline, CDR1 is SNHLY and CDR2 FYNNEI. CDR3 length: 11 residues.

This clone has more than one count but fewer than ten. The CDR3 reads CASSAGTGGEKLFF. DNA of the CDR3: TGTGCCAGCAGCGCCGGGACAGGGGGAGAAAAACTGTTTTTT. The chain carries TRBV9 and TRBJ1-4; 11 bases align to TRBD1. The ends lost 3 bases at V and 8 bases at J; junction bases unmatched: 3. The CDR3 is made up of 14 amino acids. From germline, CDR1 is SGDLS and CDR2 YYNGEE.

V is TRBV4-2 and J is TRBJ2-1, with D maybe TRBD2 (5 bases). Germline CDR1 reads LGHNA; CDR2 reads YNFKEQ. The CDR3 runs to 14 residues. V shed 4 bases and J shed 0 bases, with 7 bases lying between them. CDR3 nucleotide sequence: TGTGCCAGCAGCCTCAGCGGCTCCTACAATGAGCAGTTCTTC. Translating gives CASSLSGSYNEQFF.